This T cell receptor (beta chain) was sequenced in a study of vaccination effects on CD4 cells after COVID-19. The CDR3 contains 13 residues. V shed 3 bases and J shed 11 bases, with 16 bases lying between them. CDR1 and CDR2 from the germline V gene are MNHEY and SVGEGT. Note on this clone: Its antigen remains unknown.

Sequencing was preceded by expansion of antigen-specific CD4+ T cells with viral peptide pools in the ViraFEST assay. Upon completion of under eleven days in culture, CD4+ T cells were isolated. The healthy vaccine recipients, who had no prior SARS-CoV-2 infection, showed negative nucleocapsid antibodies. Sequenced by immunoSEQ multiplex PCR; TCRdb stores in-frame clones only, minus some. The table lists about 24,000 clones, approximately 83% of them singletons, with about a tenth in the top ten. The chain links TRBV6-2 or TRBV6-3 to TRBJ1-1; D unresolved. The sequence derives from a human donor who received a COVID-19 vaccine. The specimen comprised CD4+ T cells from PBMCs cultured with HCoV-NL63 spike peptides, sampled before COVID-19 vaccination. The CDR3 spells CASSYGSAREAFF. In DNA form, the CDR3 reads TGTGCCAGCAGTTATGGATCAGCCCGAGAGGCTTTCTTT.